The 17 T cell receptor beta chains given below trace back to one sample, sequenced in a study of OX40 agonist ivuxolimab in advanced cancers. The assay was immunoSEQ multiplex PCR, and TCRdb's table has in-frame clones only and misses some. The table has around 46,000 clones, roughly four fifths seen once. The specimen was CD4+ or CD8+ T cells sorted from blood, collected in a trial of the OX40 agonist ivuxolimab. These TCRs come from an adult with an advanced solid tumor such as melanoma, head and neck, liver or kidney cancer.

The rearrangement links TRBV11-2 to TRBJ2-3; D is possibly TRBD1 (5 bases). The germline V gene has CDR1 SGHAT and CDR2 FQNNGV. Trimming cost V 5 bases and J 0 bases, with 12 bases left between them. This CDR3 comprises 15 residues. The CDR3 loop reads CASSPQASSTDTQYF. The CDR3 DNA is TGTGCCAGCAGCCCACAGGCCTCTAGCACAGATACGCAGTATTTT.

This rearrangement joins TRBV30 to TRBJ2-7; D is perhaps TRBD1 (5 bases). CDR3 length: 15 amino acids. V lost 2 bases and J lost 4, with 18 bases in between. Germline lookup yields CDR1 GTSNPN and CDR2 SVGIG (reference sequence). CDR3 residues: CAWSRKPGRVYEQYF. The DNA of the CDR3 is TGTGCCTGGAGTCGAAAACCGGGCAGGGTGTACGAGCAGTACTTC.

This clone has a handful of counts. The chain combines TRBV4-1 with TRBJ2-5, with TRBD1 matching over 7 bases. V was clipped by 3 bases and J by 4 bases; unmatched bases: 8. Germline V gene sequence: CDR1 MGHRA, CDR2 YSYEKL. This CDR3 comprises 15 residues. CDR3 loop: CASSQPLRGRETQYF. Written as DNA, the CDR3 is TGCGCCAGCAGCCAGCCCCTGAGGGGGCGAGAGACCCAGTACTTC.

The genes are TRBV28 and TRBJ2-5; 12 bases align to TRBD2. The V gene end was trimmed by 7 bases and the J gene end by 4 bases; junction bases not matched to a gene: 10. Germline assignment: CDR1 MDHEN and CDR2 SYDVKM. The CDR3 loop spans 16 amino acids. The CDR3 DNA sequence: TGTGCCAGCACCCAAGGGGGACTAGCGGGTGGAGAGACCCAGTACTTC. Translated: CASTQGGLAGGETQYF.

The V gene is TRBV2, the J gene TRBJ2-5, with D tentatively TRBD2 (7 bases). The germline V and J ends were trimmed by 3 bases and 5 bases, with 10 bases remaining between them. Per the germline V gene, CDR1 is SNHLY and CDR2 is FYNNEI. This CDR3 has 13 residues. CDR3 sequence (DNA): TGTGCCAGCAGTGATAGGGGGGGGGAGACCCAGTACTTC. Encoded protein: CASSDRGGETQYF.

The chain carries TRBV7-3 and TRBJ2-7; TRBD1 matches 9 bases. This CDR3 comprises 15 residues. Germline loops: CDR1 SGHTA, CDR2 FQGTGA. The V gene end was trimmed by 2 bases and the J gene end by 2 bases; junction bases not matched to a gene: 4. For the CDR3, the DNA is TGTGCCAGCAGCTTAGCCGGGACAGGGACCTACGAGCAGTACTTC. This sequence encodes CASSLAGTGTYEQYF. The whole variable domain, remainder taken from reference TRBV7-3 and TRBJ2-7, is GAGVSQTPSNKVTEKGKYVELRCDPISGHTALYWYRQSLGQGPEFLIYFQGTGAADDSGLPNDRFFAVRPEGSVSTLKIQRTERGDSAVYLCASSLAGTGTYEQYFGPGTRLTVT.

CDR3: CASSATGGTTEQYF. The CDR3 DNA reads TGTGCCAGCTCAGCGACAGGGGGTACTACAGAGCAGTACTTC. The genes are TRBV18 and TRBJ2-7; 9 nucleotides align to TRBD1. V shed 5 bases, J shed 7 bases, and the junction held 9 bases outside the gene matches. Germline assignment: CDR1 KGHSH and CDR2 LQKENI. CDR3 length equals 14 residues.

V usage is TRBV7-9 and J usage is TRBJ2-3, with 7 positions matching TRBD1. The CDR3 runs to 15 residues. Per germline, CDR1 SEHNR and CDR2 FQNEAQ (reference sequence). V lost 5 bases and J lost 4; bases outside the gene matches: 9. In DNA, the CDR3 is TGTGCCAGCAGCGCGCGACAGGGAAGCCCAGATACGCAGTATTTT. Translating it yields CASSARQGSPDTQYF.

The rearrangement links TRBV19 to TRBJ2-1, with D tentatively TRBD2 (6 bases). Germline loops: CDR1 LNHDA, CDR2 SQIVND (reference sequence). Deletions cut 5 bases from V and 3 bases from J, with 14 bases between. The CDR3 runs to 15 residues. CDR3 region: CASSLSVGGYNEQFF. The CDR3 region has the DNA TGTGCCAGTAGTCTTAGTGTGGGGGGCTACAATGAGCAGTTCTTC.

This sequence joins TRBV5-1 and TRBJ2-1, with TRBD1 identical over 8 bases. The CDR3 is made up of 15 amino acids. J gave up 9 bases and V 3 bases, and 11 bases lay outside the gene matches. CDR1 SGHRS and CDR2 YFSETQ come from the germline V gene. CDR3 coding DNA: TGCGCCAGCAGCTCAACAGGGGGGTCGGTCGGTGAGCAGTTCTTC. This encodes CASSSTGGSVGEQFF.

This rearrangement joins TRBV6-1 to TRBJ2-1, with 11 bases lining up with TRBD2. Germline loops: CDR1 MNHNS, CDR2 SASEGT. V shed 6 bases and J 9 bases; nucleotides not matched to a gene: 4. The CDR3 totals 13 residues. CDR3 DNA sequence: TGTGCCAGCAGACTAGCGGGAGTCGGTGAGCAGTTCTTC. It specifies CASRLAGVGEQFF.

This chain joins TRBV1 and TRBJ2-3; TRBD2 is the table's D call and was not checked against the DNA. TRBV1 is classified as a pseudogene. The CDR3 spans 18 residues. CDR3 loop: CTSSQDRLAGPPTDTQYF. CDR3 sequence (DNA): TGCACCAGCAGCCAGGACAGACTAGCGGGACCCCCCACAGATACGCAGTATTTT.

This chain connects TRBV6-1 to TRBJ1-3; a possible D gene is TRBD1 (5 bases). This CDR3 has 20 amino acids. Trimming left V 3 bases short and J 0 bases short, with 24 bases between. Germline-derived CDR1 and CDR2 are MNHNS and SASEGT. The CDR3, as DNA: TGTGCCAGCAGTGAGAATCTCCAGTATGGGGACGTACACTCTGGAAACACCATATATTTT. Protein sequence: CASSENLQYGDVHSGNTIYF.

The rearrangement joins TRBV7-3 to TRBJ1-1, with unresolved D. The CDR3 is 13 residues long. Germline V gene data show CDR1 as SGHTA and CDR2 as FQGTGA. Trimming removed 8 bases at V and 1 base at J, with 11 bases between. CDR3 DNA: TGTGCCAGCGGACGGTCAACGAACACTGAAGCTTTCTTT. This translates into CASGRSTNTEAFF. The variable domain in full, with the rest retrieved from reference TRBV7-3 and TRBJ1-1, is GAGVSQTPSNKVTEKGKYVELRCDPISGHTALYWYRQSLGQGPEFLIYFQGTGAADDSGLPNDRFFAVRPEGSVSTLKIQRTERGDSAVYLCASGRSTNTEAFFGQGTRLTVV.

This clone was counted only a few times. The V gene is TRBV18, the J gene TRBJ2-7; 8 bases match TRBD2. Trimming removed 2 bases from V and 2 bases from J; junction bases left unmatched: 5. CDR1 and CDR2 from the germline V gene are KGHSH and LQKENI. This CDR3 is built from 15 residues. Here the CDR3 reads CASSPYREGPYEQYF. The CDR3 nucleotides are TGTGCCAGCTCACCATACCGGGAGGGGCCCTACGAGCAGTACTTC.

The J gene is TRBJ2-3, the V gene TRBV7-3; 10 positions agree with TRBD2. Trimming cost V 3 bases and J 15 bases; bases outside gene matches: 9. The CDR3 is 13 amino acids. Germline V lookup: CDR1 SGHTA, CDR2 FQGTGA. The CDR3 DNA sequence: TGTGCCAGCAGCTTCGAGCCGGGACTAGCGACATATTTT. Its translation is CASSFEPGLATYF.

The chain links TRBV28 to TRBJ1-1; D is unclear. Germline V gene sequence: CDR1 MDHEN, CDR2 SYDVKM. The length of the CDR3 is 15 residues. The V and J ends lost 6 bases and 13 bases respectively, with 27 bases between them. This CDR3 reads CASSSFRQTLGKLFF. CDR3 bases: TGTGCCAGCAGCTCCTTTAGGCAGACACTGGGGAAGCTTTTCTTT.